Described below is a single T cell receptor (beta chain) sequence and its context. As yet, its antigen is unknown. This entry is derived from a study of T cells in localized non-small cell lung cancer. Findings and limits, study-wide: A median of around 60 clones ranked among the top 100 in tumor appeared in adjacent lung. Adjacent uninvolved lung tissue had the highest T cell clonality, exceeding tumor. Heterogeneity within the tumor remains possible, as just one region underwent sequencing. Longer overall survival accompanied higher blood T cell density.

V lost 6 bases and J lost 7, with 19 bases in between. This CDR3 region has 13 residues. Germline V gives CDR1 SQVTM, CDR2 ANQGSEA. Sequencing was performed with immunoSEQ multiplex PCR; in TCRdb, only in-frame clones are kept and a portion is missing. This table holds tens of thousands of clones, 80% to 90% found once. Sequencing was performed on PBMCs, taken before any cancer treatment. This chain links TRBV29-1 with TRBJ2-7, with a tentative D call TRBD2 (7 bases). The clonotype comes from a man between 40 and 69 years old with stage II squamous cell lung carcinoma. The chain's CDR3 is CSVGGGSGSEQYF. DNA of the CDR3: TGCAGCGTAGGCGGGGGCTCGGGGTCGGAGCAGTACTTC.